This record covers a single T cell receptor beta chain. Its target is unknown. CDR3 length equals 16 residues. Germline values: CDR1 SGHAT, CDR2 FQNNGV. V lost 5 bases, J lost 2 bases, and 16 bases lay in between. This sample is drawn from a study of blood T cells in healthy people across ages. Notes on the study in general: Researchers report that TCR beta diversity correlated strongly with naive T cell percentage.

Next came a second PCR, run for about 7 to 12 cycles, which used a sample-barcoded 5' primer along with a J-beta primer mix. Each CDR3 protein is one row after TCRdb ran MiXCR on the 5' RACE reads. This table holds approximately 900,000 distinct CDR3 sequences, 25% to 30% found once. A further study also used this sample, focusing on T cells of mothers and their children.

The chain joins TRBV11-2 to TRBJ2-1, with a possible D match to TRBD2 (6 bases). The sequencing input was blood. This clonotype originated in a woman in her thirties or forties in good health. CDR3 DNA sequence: TGTGCCAGCAGCCCATCCAGGAGGGGTCCCTACAATGAGCAGTTCTTC. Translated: CASSPSRRGPYNEQFF.